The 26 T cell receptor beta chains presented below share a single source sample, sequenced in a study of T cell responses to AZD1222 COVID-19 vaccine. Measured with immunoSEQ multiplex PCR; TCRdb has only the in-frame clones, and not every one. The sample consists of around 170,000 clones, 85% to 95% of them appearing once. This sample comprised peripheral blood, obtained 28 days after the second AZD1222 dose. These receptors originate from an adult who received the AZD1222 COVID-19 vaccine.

This CDR3 is CASSDRQGGPYEQYF. CDR3 in DNA: TGCGCCAGCAGCGATAGGCAGGGAGGACCCTACGAGCAGTACTTC. V usage is TRBV10-1 and J usage is TRBJ2-7, with D perhaps TRBD2 (6 bases). V lost 6 bases, J lost 2 bases, and 17 bases lay in between. The CDR3 loop spans 15 amino acids. Germline CDR1 and CDR2: WNHNN and SYGVQD (reference sequence).

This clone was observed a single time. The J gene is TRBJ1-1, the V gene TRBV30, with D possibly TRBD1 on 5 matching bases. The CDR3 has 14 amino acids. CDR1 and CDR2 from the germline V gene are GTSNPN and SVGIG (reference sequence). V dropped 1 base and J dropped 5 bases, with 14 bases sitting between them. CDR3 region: CAWSAVSGRTEAFF. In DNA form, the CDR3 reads TGTGCCTGGAGTGCCGTTTCAGGGAGAACTGAAGCTTTCTTT.

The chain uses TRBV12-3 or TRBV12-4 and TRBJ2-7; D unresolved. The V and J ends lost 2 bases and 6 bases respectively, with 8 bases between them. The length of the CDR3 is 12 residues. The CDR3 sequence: CASSLTFFEQYF. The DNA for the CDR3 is TGTGCCAGCAGTTTAACTTTTTTCGAGCAGTACTTC.

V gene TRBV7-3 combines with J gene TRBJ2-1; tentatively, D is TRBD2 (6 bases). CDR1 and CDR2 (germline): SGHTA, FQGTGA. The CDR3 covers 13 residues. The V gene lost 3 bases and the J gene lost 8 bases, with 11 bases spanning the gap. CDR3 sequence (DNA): TGTGCCAGCAGCTTGATGTGGGGGGATGAGCAGTTCTTC. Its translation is CASSLMWGDEQFF.

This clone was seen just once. DNA for the CDR3: TGTGCCAGTACTGCAGGGGAGGACTATGGCTACACCTTC. Translating gives CASTAGEDYGYTF. This chain links TRBV19 with TRBJ1-2; D might be TRBD1 (6 bases). V lost 7 bases to trimming and J lost 3 bases, with 12 bases between them. This CDR3 has 13 amino acids. Germline V gene sequence: CDR1 LNHDA, CDR2 SQIVND (reference sequence).

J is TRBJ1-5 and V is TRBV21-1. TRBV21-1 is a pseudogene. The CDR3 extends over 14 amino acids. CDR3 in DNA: TGTGCCATAAATAAGGGGGGAAGCAATCAGCCCCAGCATTTT. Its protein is CAINKGGSNQPQHF.

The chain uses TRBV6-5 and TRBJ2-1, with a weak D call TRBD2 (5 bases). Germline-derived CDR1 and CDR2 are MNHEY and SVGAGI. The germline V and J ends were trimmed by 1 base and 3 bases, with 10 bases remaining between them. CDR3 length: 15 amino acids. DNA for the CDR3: TGTGCCAGCAGTTACTTCAGCGGAGACTACAATGAGCAGTTCTTC. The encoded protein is CASSYFSGDYNEQFF.

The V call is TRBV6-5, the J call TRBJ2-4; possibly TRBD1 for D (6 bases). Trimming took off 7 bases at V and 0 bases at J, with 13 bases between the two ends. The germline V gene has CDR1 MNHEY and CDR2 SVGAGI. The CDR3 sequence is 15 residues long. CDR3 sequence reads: CASTRTDLAKNIQYF. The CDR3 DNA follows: TGTGCCAGCACTAGGACAGACTTAGCCAAAAACATTCAGTACTTC.

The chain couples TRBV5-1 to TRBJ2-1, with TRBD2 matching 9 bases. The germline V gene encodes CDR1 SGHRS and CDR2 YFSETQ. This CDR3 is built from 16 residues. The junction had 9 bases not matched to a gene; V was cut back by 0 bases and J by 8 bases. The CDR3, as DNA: TGCGCCAGCAGCTTGGGTTTCGGGACTAGCATCGATGAGCAGTTCTTC. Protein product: CASSLGFGTSIDEQFF.

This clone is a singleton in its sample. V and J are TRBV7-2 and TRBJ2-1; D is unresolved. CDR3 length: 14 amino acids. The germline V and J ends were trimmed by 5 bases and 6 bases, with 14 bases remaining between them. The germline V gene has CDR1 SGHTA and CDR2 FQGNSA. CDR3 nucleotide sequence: TGTGCCAGCAGCCTCCAAGAAGCATCCAATGAGCAGTTCTTC. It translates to CASSLQEASNEQFF.

The CDR3: CASSYSNSNQPQHF. The CDR3 bases are TGTGCCAGCAGTTACTCTAATAGCAATCAGCCCCAGCATTTT. V gene TRBV6-5 combines with J gene TRBJ1-5, with D hard to call. V lost 0 bases and J lost 0, with 3 bases in between. Germline V lookup: CDR1 MNHEY, CDR2 SVGAGI. The CDR3 has 14 residues.

The CDR3 spells CASSTSGLAGHQETQYF. The CDR3 bases are TGTGCCAGCTCTACCTCAGGACTAGCGGGACACCAAGAGACCCAGTACTTC. This chain joins TRBV18 and TRBJ2-5, with 12 bases fitting TRBD2. This CDR3 comprises 17 residues. V trimming: 6 bases; J trimming: 0 bases; junction bases outside the gene matches: 8. The V gene's germline CDR1 is KGHSH and CDR2 LQKENI.

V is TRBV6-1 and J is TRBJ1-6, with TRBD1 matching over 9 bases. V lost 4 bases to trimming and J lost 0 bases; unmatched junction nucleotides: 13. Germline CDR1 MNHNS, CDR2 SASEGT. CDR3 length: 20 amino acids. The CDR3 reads CASSALDRQGGSSYNSPLHF. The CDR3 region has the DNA TGTGCCAGCAGTGCCTTAGACCGACAGGGGGGGAGCTCCTATAATTCACCCCTCCACTTT.

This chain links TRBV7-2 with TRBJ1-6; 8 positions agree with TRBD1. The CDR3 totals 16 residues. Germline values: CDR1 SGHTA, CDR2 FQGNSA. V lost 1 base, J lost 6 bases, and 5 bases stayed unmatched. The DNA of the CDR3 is TGTGCCAGCAGCTTAGGGCAGGGGGCGGGTAATTCACCCCTCCACTTT. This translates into CASSLGQGAGNSPLHF. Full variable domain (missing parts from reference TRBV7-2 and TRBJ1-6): GAGVSQSPSNKVTEKGKDVELRCDPISGHTALYWYRQSLGQGLEFLIYFQGNSAPDKSGLPSDRFSAERTGGSVSTLTIQRTQQEDSAVYLCASSLGQGAGNSPLHFGNGTRLTVT.

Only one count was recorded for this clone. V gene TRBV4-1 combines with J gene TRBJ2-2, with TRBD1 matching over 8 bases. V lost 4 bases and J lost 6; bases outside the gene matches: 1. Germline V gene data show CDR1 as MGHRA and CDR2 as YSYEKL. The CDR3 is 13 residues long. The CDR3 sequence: CASSRTGPGELFF. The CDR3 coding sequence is TGCGCCAGCAGCCGGACAGGGCCCGGGGAGCTGTTTTTT.

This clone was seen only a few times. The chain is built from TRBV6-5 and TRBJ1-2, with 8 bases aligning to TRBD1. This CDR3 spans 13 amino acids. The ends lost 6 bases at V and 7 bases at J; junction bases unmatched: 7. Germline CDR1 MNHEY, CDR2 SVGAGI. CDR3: CASRAGTGRGYTF. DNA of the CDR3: TGTGCCAGCAGGGCGGGGACAGGCCGTGGCTACACCTTC.

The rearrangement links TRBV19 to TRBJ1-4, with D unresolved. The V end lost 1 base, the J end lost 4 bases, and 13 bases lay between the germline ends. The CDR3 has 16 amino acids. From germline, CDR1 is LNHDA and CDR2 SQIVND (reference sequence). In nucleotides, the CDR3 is TGTGCCAGTAGTATAGCTCCGGCAGTGCTTAATGAAAAACTGTTTTTT. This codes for CASSIAPAVLNEKLFF. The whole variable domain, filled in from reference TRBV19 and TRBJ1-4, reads DGGITQSPKYLFRKEGQNVTLSCEQNLNHDAMYWYRQDPGQGLRLIYYSQIVNDFQKGDIAEGYSVSREKKESFPLTVTSAQKNPTAFYLCASSIAPAVLNEKLFFGSGTQLSVL.

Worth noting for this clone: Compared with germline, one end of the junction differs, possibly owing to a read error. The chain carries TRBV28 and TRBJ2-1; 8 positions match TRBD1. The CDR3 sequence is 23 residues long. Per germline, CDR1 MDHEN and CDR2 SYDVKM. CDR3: CASNLSAGGVDSSGRVTGGEQFF. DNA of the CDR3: TGTGCCAGCAATTTATCGGCAGGGGGCGTCGACTCGTCGGGTAGGGTCACAGGGGGTGAGCAGTTCTTC.

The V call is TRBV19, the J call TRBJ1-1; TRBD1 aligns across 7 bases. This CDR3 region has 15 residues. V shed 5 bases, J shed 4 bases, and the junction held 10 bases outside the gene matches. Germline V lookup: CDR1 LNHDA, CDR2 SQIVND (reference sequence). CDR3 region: CASSLRQGRSTEAFF. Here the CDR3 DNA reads TGTGCCAGTAGTCTGAGACAGGGACGGAGCACTGAAGCTTTCTTT.

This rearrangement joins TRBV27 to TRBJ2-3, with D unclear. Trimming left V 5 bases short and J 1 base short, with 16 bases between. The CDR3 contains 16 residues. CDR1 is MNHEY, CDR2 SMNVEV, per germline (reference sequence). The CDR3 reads CASSPRLGDRTDTQYF. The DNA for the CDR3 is TGTGCCAGCAGTCCCCGTCTTGGCGACCGCACAGATACGCAGTATTTT.

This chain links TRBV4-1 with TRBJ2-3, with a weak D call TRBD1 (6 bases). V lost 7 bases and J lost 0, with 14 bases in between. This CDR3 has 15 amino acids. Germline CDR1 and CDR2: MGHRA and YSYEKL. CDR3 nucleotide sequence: TGCGCCAGCATCTGGACAGTAACTAGCACAGATACGCAGTATTTT. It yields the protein CASIWTVTSTDTQYF.

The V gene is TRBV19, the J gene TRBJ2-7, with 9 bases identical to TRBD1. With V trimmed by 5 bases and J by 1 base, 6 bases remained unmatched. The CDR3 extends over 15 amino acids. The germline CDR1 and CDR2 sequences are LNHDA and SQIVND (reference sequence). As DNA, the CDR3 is TGTGCCAGTAGTGTTGGGACAGGGTTTTCCTACGAGCAGTACTTC. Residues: CASSVGTGFSYEQYF.

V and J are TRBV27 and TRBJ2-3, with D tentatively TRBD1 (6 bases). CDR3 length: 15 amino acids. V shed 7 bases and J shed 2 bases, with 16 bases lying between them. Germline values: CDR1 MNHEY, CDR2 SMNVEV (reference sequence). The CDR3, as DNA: TGTGCCAGCACGTTGGCCGGACAGACCACAGATACGCAGTATTTT. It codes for CASTLAGQTTDTQYF.

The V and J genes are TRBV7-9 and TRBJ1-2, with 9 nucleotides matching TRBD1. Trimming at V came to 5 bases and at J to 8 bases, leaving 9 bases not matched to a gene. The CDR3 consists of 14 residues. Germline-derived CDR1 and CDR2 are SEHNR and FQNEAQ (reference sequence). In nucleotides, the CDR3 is TGTGCCAGCAGCAACTCGGACAGGGGTGGAGGCTACACCTTC. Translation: CASSNSDRGGGYTF.

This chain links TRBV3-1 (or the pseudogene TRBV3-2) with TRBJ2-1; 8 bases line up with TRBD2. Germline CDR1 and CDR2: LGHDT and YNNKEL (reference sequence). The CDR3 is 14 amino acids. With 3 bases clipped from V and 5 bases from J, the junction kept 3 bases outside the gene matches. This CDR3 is CASSQQLADNEQFF. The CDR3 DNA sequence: TGTGCCAGCAGCCAGCAACTAGCGGACAATGAGCAGTTCTTC.

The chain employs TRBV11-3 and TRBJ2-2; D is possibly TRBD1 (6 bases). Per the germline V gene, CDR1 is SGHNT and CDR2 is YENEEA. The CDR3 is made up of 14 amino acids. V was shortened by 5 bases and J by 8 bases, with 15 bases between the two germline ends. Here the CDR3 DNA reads TGTGCCAGCAGCCAAAACAGGGTGGAGGGGGAGCTGTTTTTT. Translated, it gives CASSQNRVEGELFF.